Below are 18 T cell receptor beta chains sequenced from a single sample in a study of sequential checkpoint blockade in melanoma. Treatment: randomized to nivolumab then ipilimumab (arm A) or the reverse (arm B). Sequencing used immunoSEQ multiplex PCR; TCRdb keeps in-frame clones, though not all of them. Of about 38,000 clones in the sample, approximately 91% are singletons; the top ten hold 9.5% to 15%. This specimen consisted of CD8+ T cells sorted from blood (inferred from file names), obtained from a patient given nivolumab and ipilimumab in sequence. These receptors came from a human donor with melanoma.

The V and J genes are TRBV5-6 and TRBJ1-5, with D perhaps matching TRBD1 (6 bases). The V gene lost 4 bases and the J gene lost 2 bases, with 16 bases spanning the gap. The CDR3 runs to 16 residues. Germline V lookup: CDR1 SGHDT, CDR2 YYEEEE. The CDR3 sequence is CASSPSRQAGNQPQHF. The DNA of the CDR3 is TGTGCCAGCAGCCCCAGTCGACAGGCGGGCAATCAGCCCCAGCATTTT.

V gene TRBV7-6 combines with J gene TRBJ2-2; 7 bases are shared with TRBD2. Per germline, CDR1 SGHVS and CDR2 FNYEAQ. The CDR3 has 17 amino acids. Trimming took 5 bases from V and 3 from J; bases not matched to a gene: 12. The CDR3 here is CASSPSGAFSHTGELFF. For the CDR3, the DNA is TGTGCCAGCAGCCCGAGCGGGGCCTTTTCCCACACCGGGGAGCTGTTTTTT. Full variable domain (missing parts from reference TRBV7-6 and TRBJ2-2): GAGVSQSPRYKVTKRGQDVALRCDPISGHVSLYWYRQALGQGPEFLTYFNYEAQQDKSGLPNDRFSAERPEGSISTLTIQRTEQRDSAMYRCASSPSGAFSHTGELFFGEGSRLTVL.

The rearrangement joins TRBV7-2 to TRBJ2-1; 9 positions match TRBD2. The trim removed 7 bases at V and 0 bases at J, leaving 4 bases unmatched. CDR3 length equals 15 residues. Germline assignment: CDR1 SGHTA and CDR2 FQGNSA. CDR3 residues: CASTLSGSSYNEQFF. The CDR3 DNA is TGTGCCAGCACCCTTAGCGGGAGCTCCTACAATGAGCAGTTCTTC. Complete variable domain (other parts from reference TRBV7-2 and TRBJ2-1): GAGVSQSPSNKVTEKGKDVELRCDPISGHTALYWYRQSLGQGLEFLIYFQGNSAPDKSGLPSDRFSAERTGGSVSTLTIQRTQQEDSAVYLCASTLSGSSYNEQFFGPGTRLTVL.

V usage is TRBV19 and J usage is TRBJ2-1, with D perhaps matching TRBD1 (5 bases). The germline CDR1 and CDR2 sequences are LNHDA and SQIVND (reference sequence). There are 12 residues in the CDR3. Trimming removed 3 bases at V and 10 bases at J, with 10 bases between. CDR3 loop: CASSIVGLEQFF. The DNA for the CDR3 is TGTGCCAGTAGTATTGTGGGGCTAGAGCAGTTCTTC.

The chain recombines TRBV27 with TRBJ2-1; weak D call: TRBD2 (6 bases). V shed 2 bases and J shed 3 bases, with 11 bases lying between them. The germline CDR1 and CDR2 sequences are MNHEY and SMNVEV (reference sequence). The CDR3 is 15 residues long. The CDR3 sequence is CASSLGGNDYNEQFF. DNA of the CDR3: TGTGCCAGCAGTTTAGGCGGGAATGACTACAATGAGCAGTTCTTC.

The chain carries TRBV7-9 and TRBJ2-7, with TRBD2 as a possible D gene (5 bases). This CDR3 has 15 amino acids. V dropped 2 bases and J dropped 3 bases, with 14 bases sitting between them. CDR1 is SEHNR, CDR2 FQNEAQ, per germline (reference sequence). CDR3 in DNA: TGTGCCAGCAGCTTACTTCCGGTTCGGGACTACGAGCAGTACTTC. Translating it yields CASSLLPVRDYEQYF.

The chain couples TRBV7-9 to TRBJ2-2; D is undetermined. Germline V lookup: CDR1 SEHNR, CDR2 FQNEAQ (reference sequence). The CDR3 totals 12 residues. Trimming pared 5 bases from V and 7 bases from J, leaving 8 bases between. The CDR3 sequence: CASSLMLGELFF. CDR3 coding DNA: TGTGCCAGCAGCCTAATGCTCGGGGAGCTGTTTTTT.

This chain uses TRBV5-8 with TRBJ2-7; D is undetermined. CDR1 is SGHTS and CDR2 is YDEGEE in the germline V gene. V lost 1 base to trimming and J lost 3 bases, with 11 bases between them. This CDR3 comprises 14 residues. The CDR3 sequence is CASSLRGPNYEQYV. As DNA, the CDR3 is TGTGCCAGCAGCTTGCGTGGTCCGAACTACGAGCAGTACGTC.

This clone was observed a few times. This chain links TRBV19 with TRBJ1-3; D not resolved. Germline CDR1 LNHDA, CDR2 SQIVND (reference sequence). Trimming removed 3 bases at V and 0 bases at J, with 9 bases between. This CDR3 is 15 amino acids long. CDR3 region: CASSIPSSSGNTIYF. In DNA, the CDR3 is TGTGCCAGTAGTATTCCGAGTAGCTCTGGAAACACCATATATTTT.

This chain connects TRBV7-8 to TRBJ2-1; 8 nucleotides agree with TRBD2. V trimming: 1 base; J trimming: 4 bases; junction bases outside the gene matches: 21. This CDR3 spans 21 amino acids. Germline lookup yields CDR1 SGHVS and CDR2 FQNEAQ. CDR3 DNA: TGTGCCAGCAGCTTAGGATCTTTAGAGGCTAGCGGGCTGGGTTCTTACAATGAGCAGTTCTTC. Its translation is CASSLGSLEASGLGSYNEQFF. The full variable domain, its missing parts supplied by reference TRBV7-8 and TRBJ2-1, is GAGVSQSPRYKVAKRGQDVALRCDPISGHVSLFWYQQALGQGPEFLTYFQNEAQLDKSGLPSDRFFAERPEGSVSTLKIQRTQQEDSAVYLCASSLGSLEASGLGSYNEQFFGPGTRLTVL.

The V and J genes are TRBV5-1 and TRBJ2-7; 10 nucleotides match TRBD1. The CDR3 contains 16 residues. V lost 4 bases and J lost 0; bases outside the gene matches: 7. Germline assignment: CDR1 SGHRS and CDR2 YFSETQ. The CDR3 coding sequence is TGCGCCAGCAGCGTCGGGACAGGGGCGTCCTCCTACGAGCAGTACGTC. Residues: CASSVGTGASSYEQYV.

The chain has TRBV4-3 and TRBJ1-2; 7 bases are a match to TRBD1. The trim removed 0 bases at V and 7 bases at J, leaving 14 bases unmatched. The CDR3 is 17 amino acids. Per germline, CDR1 LGHNA and CDR2 YSLEER. The CDR3 DNA reads as TGCGCCAGCAGCCAAGACTTTAGGACAGGACCGCGTGGTGGCTACACCTTC. Residues: CASSQDFRTGPRGGYTF.

Written as DNA, the CDR3 is TGTGCCTGGAGTCTAGGACGGGGGGAGCAGTACTTC. Translation: CAWSLGRGEQYF. This chain joins TRBV30 and TRBJ2-7, with D perhaps TRBD2 (6 bases). This CDR3 contains 12 residues. V lost 2 bases to trimming and J lost 7 bases, with 12 bases between them. CDR1 and CDR2 (germline): GTSNPN, SVGIG (reference sequence).

V is TRBV11-2 and J is TRBJ2-7; D ambiguous. The CDR3 has 14 amino acids. From germline, CDR1 is SGHAT and CDR2 FQNNGV. V lost 1 base and J 2 bases, leaving 9 bases between the germline ends. The CDR3 DNA sequence: TGTGCCAGCAGCTTAGCTGGCAGGACCTACGAGCAGTACTTC. It translates to CASSLAGRTYEQYF.

The chain combines TRBV6-5 with TRBJ1-1; 9 bases fit TRBD1. Per germline, CDR1 MNHEY and CDR2 SVGAGI. CDR3 length: 13 residues. Unmatched junction bases numbered 0, after V lost 2 bases and J lost 5 bases. The CDR3 coding sequence is TGTGCCAGCAGTTACGGGACAGGGACTGAAGCTTTCTTT. This encodes CASSYGTGTEAFF.

The chain has TRBV7-2 and TRBJ2-5, with TRBD2 matching over 7 bases. The DNA end is more similar to TRBJ2-7, so the J call may be wrong. Germline CDR1 is SGHTA and CDR2 is FQGNSA. CDR3 length equals 13 residues. The CDR3 loop reads CASSFTSDYEQYF. The CDR3 DNA follows: TGTGCCAGCAGCTTCACTAGCGACTACGAGCAGTACTTC.

The table lists this clone with a few counts. This rearrangement joins TRBV19 to TRBJ2-2, with 11 positions matching TRBD2. Germline V gives CDR1 LNHDA, CDR2 SQIVND (reference sequence). CDR3 length equals 16 residues. The trim removed 5 bases at V and 3 bases at J, leaving 5 bases unmatched. CDR3 sequence: CASSHSGRDYTGELFF. DNA of the CDR3: TGTGCCAGTAGTCATAGCGGGAGGGACTACACCGGGGAGCTGTTTTTT.

V usage is TRBV6-6 and J usage is TRBJ2-5; a weak D match, TRBD1 (6 bases). The J call may be faulty, since TRBJ2-7 better matches the DNA end. Looked up from germline, CDR1 is MNHNY and CDR2 is SVGAGI (reference sequence). CDR3 size: 13 residues. Written as DNA, the CDR3 is TGTGCCAGCAGTCACAGGGTTGCCTACGAGCAGTACTTC. Its translation: CASSHRVAYEQYF.